The 2 T cell receptor beta chains in this list originate from one sample, sequenced in a study of blood T cell repertoires in COVID-19. The data were produced by immunoSEQ multiplex PCR, yet TCRdb's version contains in-frame clones alone and is incomplete. The sample contains about 170,000 clones, around 90% of which appear only once. Sequenced: peripheral blood. Receptor source: a woman at least 80 years old with COVID-19, enrolled during active disease.

A single count supports this clone. The J gene is TRBJ1-2, the V gene TRBV7-9; tentatively, D is TRBD1 (6 bases). Germline V gives CDR1 SEHNR, CDR2 FQNEAQ (reference sequence). CDR3 length equals 16 residues. Trimming shortened V by 1 base and J by 6 bases, and 18 bases separated the two germline ends. The chain's CDR3 is CASSLVLSGAGDGYTF. As DNA, the CDR3 is TGTGCCAGCAGCTTAGTCTTAAGTGGGGCAGGGGATGGCTACACCTTC.

V gene TRBV4-3 combines with J gene TRBJ1-3; D is possibly TRBD1 (6 bases). Trimming shortened V by 3 bases and J by 3 bases, and 9 bases separated the two germline ends. This CDR3 has 14 residues. The germline CDR1 and CDR2 sequences are LGHNA and YSLEER. The CDR3 DNA reads TGCGCCAGCAGCCAGTCAGGGGTTGGAAACACCATATATTTT. Encoded protein: CASSQSGVGNTIYF.